This is a list of T cell receptor beta chains from one sample in a study of beta chain features in type 1 diabetes. Only in-frame clones appear in the TCRdb table, and some are missing; sequencing was by immunoSEQ multiplex PCR. The data hold 810,000 or so clones, with about 17% observed a single time. Material: naive CD4+ T cells from blood. The receptors originated from a woman between 18 and 29 years old in good health. The CDR3 runs from the conserved cysteine through the conserved F or W. Each record gives: J gene, D gene, V gene, clone size, CDR3 DNA, CDR3 protein. The D gene is left open where the match is weak. Some rows mark clone size as missing; the rest say once, few, many or name a class of expanded clone.

J gene: TRBJ1-2
D gene: NA
V gene: TRBV6-5
clone size: NA
CDR3 DNA: TGTGCCAGCAGTCCCCCGGGCAGGGCAGGTGGCTACACCTTC
CDR3 protein: CASSPPGRAGGYTF

J gene: TRBJ2-5
D gene: TRBD2
V gene: TRBV19
clone size: NA
CDR3 DNA: TGTGCCAGTAGCCTAGCGGGGACTAGCGGCCAAGAGACCCAGTACTTC
CDR3 protein: CASSLAGTSGQETQYF

J gene: TRBJ1-1
D gene: TRBD1
V gene: TRBV7-9
clone size: NA
CDR3 DNA: TGTGCCAGCGGCGGACAGGGGATTATTGGGACTGAAGCTTTCTTT
CDR3 protein: CASGGQGIIGTEAFF

J gene: TRBJ2-3
D gene: NA
V gene: TRBV7-2
clone size: few
CDR3 DNA: TGTGCCAGCAGCTTAGGAATACGAGGACTTACAGATACGCAGTATTTT
CDR3 protein: CASSLGIRGLTDTQYF

J gene: TRBJ2-1
D gene: NA
V gene: TRBV25-1
clone size: NA
CDR3 DNA: TGTGCCAGCAGTGCGTTCAGCTACAATGAGCAGTTCTTC
CDR3 protein: CASSAFSYNEQFF

J gene: TRBJ2-7
D gene: NA
V gene: TRBV18
clone size: NA
CDR3 DNA: TGTGCCAGCTCACCAAGGCGAGGTGCCGACACCTACGAGCAGTACTTC
CDR3 protein: CASSPRRGADTYEQYF

J gene: TRBJ1-2
D gene: TRBD1
V gene: TRBV5-6
clone size: NA
CDR3 DNA: TGTGCCAGCAGCTTGCGAGACAGGGGTCGGGACTACACCTTC
CDR3 protein: CASSLRDRGRDYTF

J gene: TRBJ2-7
D gene: TRBD1
V gene: TRBV29-1
clone size: few
CDR3 DNA: TGCAGCGTTTTGGGACAGGGAAACTACGAGCAGTACTTC
CDR3 protein: CSVLGQGNYEQYF

J gene: TRBJ2-7
D gene: TRBD1
V gene: TRBV6-1
clone size: NA
CDR3 DNA: TGTGCCAGCAGCTCCGGACAGGGCCACTACGAGCAGTACTTC
CDR3 protein: CASSSGQGHYEQYF

J gene: TRBJ2-1
D gene: NA
V gene: TRBV9
clone size: NA
CDR3 DNA: TGTGCCAGCCCCCCTGGGGTCTCCTACAATGAGCAGTTCTTC
CDR3 protein: CASPPGVSYNEQFF

J gene: TRBJ1-3
D gene: NA
V gene: TRBV6-6
clone size: NA
CDR3 DNA: TGTGCCAGCACGGGCTCTGGAAACACCATATATTTT
CDR3 protein: CASTGSGNTIYF

J gene: TRBJ2-1
D gene: NA
V gene: TRBV7-3
clone size: few
CDR3 DNA: TGTGCCAGCAGCCCCGGGGCTAGCTACAATGAGCAGTTCTTC
CDR3 protein: CASSPGASYNEQFF

J gene: TRBJ2-3
D gene: NA
V gene: TRBV7-2
clone size: NA
CDR3 DNA: TGTGCCAGCAGCTTAGCCACAGATACGCAGTATTTT
CDR3 protein: CASSLATDTQYF

J gene: TRBJ2-7
D gene: TRBD2
V gene: TRBV5-1
clone size: few
CDR3 DNA: TGCGCCAGCAGCTTAGGGGAGGGCTACGAGCAGTACTTC
CDR3 protein: CASSLGEGYEQYF

J gene: TRBJ2-2
D gene: TRBD1
V gene: TRBV25-1
clone size: few
CDR3 DNA: TGTGCCAGCAGTCTACAGGGGGACACCGGGGAGCTGTTTTTT
CDR3 protein: CASSLQGDTGELFF

J gene: TRBJ2-6
D gene: TRBD2
V gene: TRBV7-3
clone size: many
CDR3 DNA: TGTGCCAGCAGCCCTGCTAGCGGGAGGACTGGGGCCAACGTCCTGACTTTC
CDR3 protein: CASSPASGRTGANVLTF

J gene: TRBJ2-7
D gene: NA
V gene: TRBV27
clone size: few
CDR3 DNA: TGTGCCAGCAGTTGGCAGGGGACCTACGAGCAGTACTTC
CDR3 protein: CASSWQGTYEQYF

J gene: TRBJ2-7
D gene: NA
V gene: TRBV6-5
clone size: few
CDR3 DNA: TGTGCCAGCAGTCAGCTAGGCTACGAGCAGTACTTC
CDR3 protein: CASSQLGYEQYF

J gene: TRBJ2-6
D gene: NA
V gene: TRBV28
clone size: many
CDR3 DNA: TGTGCCAGCAGTTTGGGCTCTGGGGCCAACGTCCTGACTTTC
CDR3 protein: CASSLGSGANVLTF

J gene: TRBJ2-3
D gene: TRBD1
V gene: TRBV10-3
clone size: NA
CDR3 DNA: TGTGCCATCAGACCGGGACAGGGGGCCCCAGATACGCAGTATTTT
CDR3 protein: CAIRPGQGAPDTQYF

J gene: TRBJ2-6
D gene: NA
V gene: TRBV15
clone size: few
CDR3 DNA: TGTGCCACCAGCAGACCCCGGGGGAACGGGGCCAACGTCCTGACTTTC
CDR3 protein: CATSRPRGNGANVLTF

J gene: TRBJ2-7
D gene: NA
V gene: TRBV5-4
clone size: few
CDR3 DNA: TGTGCCAGCAGCTTGTACCCTGATGATACCTACGAGCAGTACTTC
CDR3 protein: CASSLYPDDTYEQYF

J gene: TRBJ2-7
D gene: NA
V gene: TRBV9
clone size: NA
CDR3 DNA: TGTGCCAGCAGCGCCGGGCTACCCAACGAGCAGTACTTC
CDR3 protein: CASSAGLPNEQYF

J gene: TRBJ2-2
D gene: NA
V gene: TRBV6-5
clone size: few
CDR3 DNA: TGTGCCAGCAGTTCCTGGACAGTCGGGGAGCTGTTTTTT
CDR3 protein: CASSSWTVGELFF

J gene: TRBJ2-7
D gene: NA
V gene: TRBV9
clone size: few
CDR3 DNA: TGTGCCAGCAGCGCAATGGGGCTAGCTGAGACCTACGAGCAGTACTTC
CDR3 protein: CASSAMGLAETYEQYF

J gene: TRBJ2-1
D gene: TRBD2
V gene: TRBV18
clone size: few
CDR3 DNA: TGTGCCAGCTCACCAGCGGCTAGCGGAGGTTCCTACAATGAGCAGTTCTTC
CDR3 protein: CASSPAASGGSYNEQFF

J gene: TRBJ1-1
D gene: NA
V gene: TRBV5-1
clone size: few
CDR3 DNA: TGCGCCAGCAATGGGGGTAACACTGAAGCTTTCTTT
CDR3 protein: CASNGGNTEAFF

J gene: TRBJ2-1
D gene: TRBD2
V gene: TRBV28
clone size: NA
CDR3 DNA: TGTGCCAGCAGGTCCGGGACTACATACAATGAGCAGTTCTTC
CDR3 protein: CASRSGTTYNEQFF

J gene: TRBJ1-1
D gene: NA
V gene: TRBV7-3
clone size: few
CDR3 DNA: TGTGCCAGCAGCTTAACCTTGAACACTGAAGCTTTCTTT
CDR3 protein: CASSLTLNTEAFF

J gene: TRBJ2-5
D gene: TRBD1
V gene: TRBV7-8
clone size: once
CDR3 DNA: TGTGCCAGCAGCCTGGGGACAGACCAAGAGACCCAGTACTTC
CDR3 protein: CASSLGTDQETQYF

J gene: TRBJ2-7
D gene: NA
V gene: TRBV6-5
clone size: few
CDR3 DNA: TGTGCCAGCAGTTACGGGGGAAGGGGCGAGCAGTACTTC
CDR3 protein: CASSYGGRGEQYF

J gene: TRBJ2-2
D gene: NA
V gene: TRBV20-1
clone size: NA
CDR3 DNA: TGCAGTGCTAGTCGATCCGGGGAGCTGTTTTTT
CDR3 protein: CSASRSGELFF

J gene: TRBJ1-6
D gene: NA
V gene: TRBV4-3
clone size: NA
CDR3 DNA: TGCGCCAGCAGCCAAAGTCCCCGGGGGATGAGTAATTCACCCCTCCACTTT
CDR3 protein: CASSQSPRGMSNSPLHF

J gene: TRBJ2-1
D gene: TRBD2
V gene: TRBV19
clone size: few
CDR3 DNA: TGTGCCAGTAGTATTAGGCCTAGCGGAAGCTCCTACAATGAGCAGTTCTTC
CDR3 protein: CASSIRPSGSSYNEQFF

J gene: TRBJ2-1
D gene: NA
V gene: TRBV7-2
clone size: NA
CDR3 DNA: TGTGCCAGCAGCTCTAGCCACCCCAGGGGTCGTGAGCAGTTCTTC
CDR3 protein: CASSSSHPRGREQFF

J gene: TRBJ2-1
D gene: NA
V gene: TRBV2
clone size: NA
CDR3 DNA: TGTGCCAGCGCGCCGACCGGGACTCCGTACAATGAGCAGTTCTTC
CDR3 protein: CASAPTGTPYNEQFF

J gene: TRBJ2-7
D gene: NA
V gene: TRBV19
clone size: few
CDR3 DNA: TGTGCCAGTAGTACGGACATCCCCTACGAGCAGTACTTC
CDR3 protein: CASSTDIPYEQYF

J gene: TRBJ2-3
D gene: NA
V gene: TRBV25-1
clone size: few
CDR3 DNA: TGTGCCAGCAGTGAATTGGGGGCAGGTCCGAGCACAGATACGCAGTATTTT
CDR3 protein: CASSELGAGPSTDTQYF

J gene: TRBJ1-2
D gene: TRBD1
V gene: TRBV28
clone size: NA
CDR3 DNA: TGTGCCAGCAGCTCTGCCCCGGGACAGGGGGCCTATGGCTACACCTTC
CDR3 protein: CASSSAPGQGAYGYTF

J gene: TRBJ2-1
D gene: TRBD2
V gene: TRBV28
clone size: NA
CDR3 DNA: TGTGCCAGCATGACGGGGGGACTAGATTACAATGAGCAGTTCTTC
CDR3 protein: CASMTGGLDYNEQFF

J gene: TRBJ2-3
D gene: TRBD1
V gene: TRBV19
clone size: NA
CDR3 DNA: TGTGCCAGTAGTGCTCCGGGACAGGGGGCACGAGGGCAGTATTTT
CDR3 protein: CASSAPGQGARGQYF

J gene: TRBJ2-1
D gene: TRBD1
V gene: TRBV6-4
clone size: NA
CDR3 DNA: TGTGCCAGCAGCCGACAGGGTTCGTCCTACAATGAGCAGTTCTTC
CDR3 protein: CASSRQGSSYNEQFF

J gene: TRBJ1-2
D gene: NA
V gene: TRBV5-4
clone size: once
CDR3 DNA: TGTGCCAGCAGCGCGAACCTCAGGGCTGGGTATGGCTACACCTTC
CDR3 protein: CASSANLRAGYGYTF

J gene: TRBJ1-1
D gene: TRBD1
V gene: TRBV28
clone size: NA
CDR3 DNA: TGTGCCAGTCGGACAGGGTATAACACTGAAGCTTTCTTT
CDR3 protein: CASRTGYNTEAFF

J gene: TRBJ2-2
D gene: NA
V gene: TRBV2
clone size: few
CDR3 DNA: TGTGCCAGCAGGCAGGGTTTCACCGGGGAGCTGTTTTTT
CDR3 protein: CASRQGFTGELFF

J gene: TRBJ2-7
D gene: TRBD1
V gene: TRBV18
clone size: few
CDR3 DNA: TGTGCCAGCTCGGCCGGGACAGGGAACTACGAGCAGTACTTC
CDR3 protein: CASSAGTGNYEQYF

J gene: TRBJ2-1
D gene: TRBD2
V gene: TRBV7-3
clone size: NA
CDR3 DNA: TGTGCCAGCAGCTACTCCGGGACTAGCGGGAGTGAGCAGTTCTTC
CDR3 protein: CASSYSGTSGSEQFF

J gene: TRBJ2-7
D gene: TRBD1
V gene: TRBV7-2
clone size: NA
CDR3 DNA: TGTGCCAGCAGCAGGACAGGCAACTCCTACGAGCAGTACTTC
CDR3 protein: CASSRTGNSYEQYF

J gene: TRBJ2-3
D gene: NA
V gene: TRBV10-2
clone size: few
CDR3 DNA: TGCGCCAGCAGTGAGTATCCAGATACGCAGTATTTT
CDR3 protein: CASSEYPDTQYF

J gene: TRBJ2-6
D gene: TRBD2
V gene: TRBV13
clone size: few
CDR3 DNA: TGTGCCAGCAGCAGAAGCGGGAGTCGGTTGGGGGCCAACGTCCTGACTTTC
CDR3 protein: CASSRSGSRLGANVLTF

J gene: TRBJ2-7
D gene: NA
V gene: TRBV20-1
clone size: NA
CDR3 DNA: TGCAGTGCACCACGACTAGTCGAGCAGTACTTC
CDR3 protein: CSAPRLVEQYF

J gene: TRBJ2-3
D gene: NA
V gene: TRBV7-2
clone size: few
CDR3 DNA: TGTGCCAGCAGCGCTTACACAGATACGCAGTATTTT
CDR3 protein: CASSAYTDTQYF